The T cell receptor beta chain described here comes from a study of post-analysis software for immune sequencing data (dated by TCRdb to between 2015 and 2016). The study in broad terms: Disease courses on record covered relapsing-remitting, secondary progressive and progressive-relapsing multiple sclerosis, though some patients had no subtype annotation. The patient repertoires were compared against approximately ten previously published healthy control repertoires obtained from donors aged about 6 to 26 years. A subset of samples was prepared in parallel using single-end sample barcoding, then pooled and co-amplified after Illumina adapter ligation. Results and caveats for the whole study, not just this receptor: The control group was slightly older than the multiple sclerosis patient group. Direct clustering with F measure revealed strong co-clustering of samples prepared in the same batch, which led to a batch-effect correction. Patients showed significantly higher frequencies than controls for a handful of TRBV segments, among them TRBV5-6, TRBV5-1 and TRBV20-1. Multiple sclerosis patients had significantly lower normalized Chao1 diversity than controls, a result that suggests substantial peripheral T-cell clonal expansion.

Receptor libraries were prepared by PCR. The sequencing machine was an Illumina HiSeq 2500. To reduce PCR and sequencing biases, unique molecular identifiers were built into the TCR beta cDNA libraries. About 500,000 cDNA molecules were obtained for every 1 to 10 million input T cells, so each molecule roughly corresponded to one T cell. The same protocol used for the earlier healthy control dataset was applied to prepare and sequence the patient libraries. Within a given batch, samples were prepared together, multiplexed and sequenced on the same HiSeq lane. In the paper's pipeline: Raw barcoded reads were processed with MIGEC, discarding single-read molecular identifier groups before consensus assembly and CDR3 extraction. Clonotype tables were post-analysed with VDJtools, and diversity was normalized by down-sampling all datasets to the smallest sample size. To correct batch-related cross-sample contamination, repertoire overlap clustering matched CDR3 amino acid sequences but not nucleotide sequences. TCRdb cleaned the public reads at Q25 with fastp, built clones with MiXCR and kept in-frame beta chains. For every CDR3 protein sequence, its rows merge into one entry that carries the most common genes and DNA. The V and J calls follow TCRdb's processing rather than the paper's. The sample includes fewer than 550,000 distinct CDR3 sequences, with 30% to 40% observed a single time. 6% of the sample rests with the top ten.

TCR beta repertoires were profiled from peripheral blood of more than ten young patients with multiple sclerosis to demonstrate the VDJtools post-analysis software. The multiple sclerosis patients were children and adolescents ranging in age from 6 to 15 years. On this clonotype: Its target antigen remains unknown. Qualities for individual bases were not recorded, and no much larger clone is one base off.

From the cysteine up to the phenylalanine, the CDR3 has a length of 12 residues. Just CDR3 DNA is preserved here, 36 bases in frame from base 1. CDR1 and CDR2 are drawn from the germline V gene: MNHEY, SVGAGI. V was cut back by 5 bases and J by 7 bases, leaving a gap of 11 bases between them. This TCR was sampled from a girl under 18 with multiple sclerosis. Rearrangement joined TRBV6-5 to TRBJ1-2, and possibly TRBD1, on 6 matching bases. The sample taken for sequencing was blood. The DNA sequence follows: TGTGCCAGCAGTCTCAGGGGTGGTGGCTACACCTTC. The translation is CASSLRGGGYTF.